The 29 T cell receptor beta chains reported below all come from one sample, sequenced in a study of cytomegalovirus exposure and HLA in healthy donors. The PCR contained 60 Vbeta and 13 Jbeta primers. Measured with immunoSEQ multiplex PCR; TCRdb has only the in-frame clones, and not every one. The table lists 150,000 to 200,000 clones, around 75% of them singletons, with over 4.5% in the top ten. Sequencing input: PBMCs. The origin of the receptors is a male donor in good health and CMV-seronegative.

V gene TRBV20-1 combines with J gene TRBJ2-7; D is ambiguous. This CDR3 comprises 11 residues. V shed 7 bases and J shed 5 bases, with 12 bases lying between them. Germline assignment: CDR1 DFQATT and CDR2 SNEGSKA (reference sequence). CDR3: CSVLSNDEQYF. The CDR3 DNA reads TGCAGTGTACTATCCAACGACGAGCAGTACTTC.

This chain connects TRBV6-6 to TRBJ2-7; 7 bases line up with TRBD1. Germline CDR1 and CDR2: MNHNY and SVGAGI (reference sequence). With 0 bases clipped from V and 4 bases from J, the junction kept 3 bases outside the gene matches. This CDR3 region has 14 residues. In DNA, the CDR3 is TGTGCCAGCAGTTACTCACCCAGGGGGTACGAGCAGTACTTC. Translation: CASSYSPRGYEQYF.

The chain links TRBV7-2 to TRBJ2-5; perhaps TRBD1 as D (6 bases). Trimming took off 5 bases at V and 0 bases at J, with 10 bases between the two ends. The germline V gene has CDR1 SGHTA and CDR2 FQGNSA. The CDR3 sequence is 14 residues long. The CDR3 loop reads CASSLGGNQETQYF. The CDR3 nucleotides are TGTGCCAGCAGCCTTGGGGGCAACCAAGAGACCCAGTACTTC.

This chain connects TRBV28 to TRBJ2-2, with 9 bases aligning to TRBD1. V trimming: 3 bases; J trimming: 1 base; junction bases outside the gene matches: 9. This CDR3 is 18 amino acids long. Germline V gene sequence: CDR1 MDHEN, CDR2 SYDVKM. CDR3 sequence: CASSLGRTGAKNTGELFF. As DNA, the CDR3 is TGTGCCAGCAGTTTGGGGAGGACAGGGGCCAAGAACACCGGGGAGCTGTTTTTT.

The chain links TRBV18 to TRBJ1-2; tentatively, D is TRBD1 (5 bases). Trimming took off 3 bases at V and 5 bases at J, with 13 bases between the two ends. Germline lookup yields CDR1 KGHSH and CDR2 LQKENI. The CDR3 is 14 residues long. In nucleotides, the CDR3 is TGTGCCAGCTCACCTTCCACAGGAGGGTATGGCTACACCTTC. It specifies CASSPSTGGYGYTF. Based on the CDR3 plus reference TRBV18 and TRBJ1-2, the full variable domain is NAGVMQNPRHLVRRRGQEARLRCSPMKGHSHVYWYRQLPEEGLKFMVYLQKENIIDESGMPKERFSAEFPKEGPSILRIQQVVRGDSAAYFCASSPSTGGYGYTFGSGTRLTVV.

The chain has TRBV6-1 and TRBJ1-2, with D hard to call. Germline CDR1 reads MNHNS; CDR2 reads SASEGT. Trimming stripped 0 bases from V and 9 bases from J, with 5 bases between. The CDR3 covers 11 residues. The CDR3, as DNA: TGTGCCAGCAGTGAAGCCCGTCGCTACACCTTC. The encoded protein is CASSEARRYTF.

The chain employs TRBV5-1 and TRBJ2-3, with D uncertain. V was pared by 1 base and J by 2 bases, with 11 bases between. Looked up from germline, CDR1 is SGHRS and CDR2 is YFSETQ. CDR3 length: 15 residues. The CDR3 DNA reads TGCGCCAGCAGCTTGACAGTATCGACCACAGATACGCAGTATTTT. It yields the protein CASSLTVSTTDTQYF.

The chain uses TRBV4-2 and TRBJ2-3, with D perhaps matching TRBD1 (5 bases). The CDR3 loop spans 15 amino acids. Germline V gene lookup returns CDR1 LGHNA and CDR2 YNFKEQ. Trimming left V 2 bases short and J 5 bases short, with 14 bases between. CDR3 bases: TGTGCCAGCAGCCAAAGGGTTAGGGGTCAAGATACGCAGTATTTT. Translated: CASSQRVRGQDTQYF.

V gene TRBV28 combines with J gene TRBJ1-2; 10 nucleotides align to TRBD1. V gave up 5 bases and J gave up 7 bases; unmatched junction bases: 13. CDR1 MDHEN and CDR2 SYDVKM come from the germline V gene. The CDR3 has 16 residues. CDR3 nucleotide sequence: TGTGCCAGCAGTCCCCCGGGACAGGGGTGGAGTGGTGGCTACACCTTC. Translated, it gives CASSPPGQGWSGGYTF.

The chain combines TRBV5-4 with TRBJ2-7, with 8 bases fitting TRBD2. This CDR3 is built from 15 residues. Germline V gene lookup returns CDR1 SGHNT and CDR2 YYREEE (reference sequence). V trimming: 3 bases; J trimming: 7 bases; junction bases outside the gene matches: 12. The CDR3 DNA reads TGTGCCAGCAGCTCCGGACTAGCCGAGCGAAGGGAGCAGTACTTC. Residues: CASSSGLAERREQYF.

The chain combines TRBV30 with TRBJ1-4; D is undetermined. V lost 2 bases and J 5 bases, leaving 18 bases between the germline ends. The CDR3 is made up of 16 amino acids. The germline CDR1 and CDR2 sequences are GTSNPN and SVGIG (reference sequence). The CDR3 region is CAWSTGLDLINEKLFF. The CDR3, as DNA: TGTGCCTGGAGTACTGGACTAGATCTTATAAATGAAAAACTGTTTTTT.

The rearrangement joins TRBV7-2 to TRBJ2-7; 14 bases line up with TRBD2. J gave up 6 bases and V 5 bases, and 6 bases lay outside the gene matches. The germline CDR1 and CDR2 sequences are SGHTA and FQGNSA. The CDR3 loop spans 15 amino acids. The CDR3 loop reads CASSPGTSGSGEQYF. The DNA of the CDR3 is TGTGCCAGCAGCCCCGGGACTAGCGGGAGTGGCGAGCAGTACTTC.

The chain recombines TRBV7-3 with TRBJ2-3, with D tentatively TRBD1 (5 bases). The CDR3 has 15 residues. V lost 1 base and J 1 base, leaving 9 bases between the germline ends. The germline V gene encodes CDR1 SGHTA and CDR2 FQGTGA. CDR3 protein: CASSLSAGRTDTQYF. CDR3 sequence (DNA): TGTGCCAGCAGCTTAAGTGCAGGGCGCACAGATACGCAGTATTTT.

This chain connects TRBV9 to TRBJ2-1; the match to TRBD2 covers 8 bases. Germline V gene sequence: CDR1 SGDLS, CDR2 YYNGEE. The CDR3 covers 16 residues. After removal of 0 bases from V and 2 bases from J, the junction contained 4 bases not matched to a gene. CDR3 in amino acids: CASSVGGLGPYNEQFF. DNA for the CDR3: TGTGCCAGCAGCGTAGGGGGACTAGGACCCTACAATGAGCAGTTCTTC.

The rearrangement joins TRBV7-9 to TRBJ2-3; D is perhaps TRBD2 (6 bases). The length of the CDR3 is 13 residues. Germline V lookup: CDR1 SEHNR, CDR2 FQNEAQ (reference sequence). Trimming took 5 bases from V and 5 from J, leaving 11 bases between them. The CDR3 loop reads CASSPLGGDTQYF. Here the CDR3 DNA reads TGTGCCAGCAGCCCTCTGGGGGGAGATACGCAGTATTTT.

The rearrangement joins TRBV29-1 to TRBJ1-2; D is perhaps TRBD1 (6 bases). V dropped 6 bases and J dropped 3 bases, with 14 bases sitting between them. This CDR3 is 13 amino acids long. Germline V gene lookup returns CDR1 SQVTM and CDR2 ANQGSEA. The DNA for the CDR3 is TGCAGCGTCGCCCTGGCAGGGGACTATGGCTACACCTTC. As protein: CSVALAGDYGYTF.

DNA for the CDR3: TGCGCCAGCAGCTTGGTAGGGGCAGGGGCAACTAATGAAAAACTGTTTTTT. This sequence encodes CASSLVGAGATNEKLFF. This chain connects TRBV5-1 to TRBJ1-4; D is perhaps TRBD1 (6 bases). This CDR3 has 17 amino acids. V was trimmed by 0 bases and J by 0 bases, leaving 12 bases between them. Germline V gene sequence: CDR1 SGHRS, CDR2 YFSETQ. The full variable domain, in which reference TRBV5-1 and TRBJ1-4 provide the parts outside the CDR3, is KAGVTQTPRYLIKTRGQQVTLSCSPISGHRSVSWYQQTPGQGLQFLFEYFSETQRNKGNFPGRFSGRQFSNSRSEMNVSTLELGDSALYLCASSLVGAGATNEKLFFGSGTQLSVL.

The CDR3, as DNA: TGTGCCAGCTCACCTCCTTTTGGGGGTAGCGGATCCTACGAGCAGTACTTC. Its protein product is CASSPPFGGSGSYEQYF. The chain has TRBV18 and TRBJ2-7; tentatively, D is TRBD2 (6 bases). The V end was cut by 3 bases, the J end by 1 base, with 19 bases between. CDR1 KGHSH and CDR2 LQKENI come from the germline V gene. This CDR3 has 17 amino acids.

V and J are TRBV27 and TRBJ2-2; D gene uncertain. CDR3 length equals 13 residues. CDR1 MNHEY and CDR2 SMNVEV come from the germline V gene (reference sequence). V gave up 6 bases and J gave up 5 bases, with 10 bases separating them. This chain's CDR3 is CASRGSGTGELFF. The CDR3 DNA reads as TGTGCCAGCAGGGGCAGTGGAACCGGGGAGCTGTTTTTT.

This chain uses TRBV28 with TRBJ2-7; TRBD1 matches 9 bases. Germline assignment: CDR1 MDHEN and CDR2 SYDVKM. This CDR3 is 14 amino acids long. V lost 5 bases to trimming and J lost 7 bases; unmatched junction nucleotides: 9. The CDR3 DNA is TGTGCCAGCAGTCCTCGGACAGGGGTAAGAGAGCAGTACTTC. Amino acid sequence: CASSPRTGVREQYF.

On this clone: The identical CDR3 is also encoded by other nucleotide sequences in the sample. This chain connects TRBV28 to TRBJ2-7; TRBD1 matches at 9 bases. This CDR3 spans 13 amino acids. CDR1 and CDR2 (germline): MDHEN, SYDVKM. V trimming: 6 bases; J trimming: 4 bases; junction bases outside the gene matches: 4. The CDR3, as DNA: TGTGCCAGCAGCTCGGGACAGGGATACGAGCAGTACTTC. As protein: CASSSGQGYEQYF.

V and J are TRBV12-5 and TRBJ2-3; TRBD2 matches at 8 bases. The length of the CDR3 is 14 residues. Germline CDR1 LGHNT, CDR2 FRNRAP. Germline trimming cut 1 base from V and 6 bases from J; bases unmatched to any gene: 3. Here the CDR3 DNA reads TGTGCTAGTGGTTTGGAAGCGGGAGTCGATACGCAGTATTTT. As protein: CASGLEAGVDTQYF.

The rearrangement links TRBV29-1 to TRBJ2-3; TRBD1 matches 10 bases. CDR1 is SQVTM and CDR2 is ANQGSEA in the germline V gene. Trimming cost V 8 bases and J 1 base; bases outside gene matches: 9. This CDR3 comprises 15 residues. DNA of the CDR3: TGCAGCTCTTGCCGGGACAGGGGTCGCACAGATACGCAGTATTTT. Amino acids: CSSCRDRGRTDTQYF.

The genes are TRBV4-2 and TRBJ1-4; no firm D call. The ends were cut back, 1 base at V and 4 bases at J, with 7 bases in the middle. The CDR3 consists of 14 residues. Per the germline V gene, CDR1 is LGHNA and CDR2 is YNFKEQ. The CDR3 sequence: CASSQVSDNEKLFF. In DNA form, the CDR3 reads TGTGCCAGCAGCCAAGTGTCAGATAATGAAAAACTGTTTTTT.

The gene calls are TRBV2 and TRBJ1-2; TRBD1 is a possible D gene (5 bases). CDR1 is SNHLY, CDR2 FYNNEI, per germline. The CDR3 loop spans 16 amino acids. Trimming shortened V by 0 bases and J by 7 bases, and 18 bases separated the two germline ends. The CDR3 loop reads CASSEALRKGWGGYTF. The CDR3 DNA reads TGTGCCAGCAGTGAAGCGCTTCGGAAGGGGTGGGGTGGCTACACCTTC.

This clone showed up just once. The V call is TRBV6-5, the J call TRBJ2-3; weak D call: TRBD2 (7 bases). V gave up 5 bases and J gave up 2 bases, with 11 bases separating them. Germline CDR1 is MNHEY and CDR2 is SVGAGI. CDR3 length equals 14 residues. The CDR3 spells CASSPGGPTDTQYF. CDR3 DNA: TGTGCCAGCAGTCCGGGGGGCCCCACAGATACGCAGTATTTT.

The genes are TRBV15 and TRBJ2-3; 10 nucleotides align to TRBD2. The CDR3 is made up of 15 amino acids. The germline CDR1 and CDR2 sequences are LNHNV and YYDKDF (reference sequence). Unmatched junction bases numbered 8, after V lost 5 bases and J lost 6 bases. The CDR3 nucleotides read TGTGCCACCAGCCCCAGGAGCGGGGGGGCCGATACGCAGTATTTT. This translates into CATSPRSGGADTQYF.

This clone was recorded once. The chain joins TRBV10-2 to TRBJ1-5, with D possibly TRBD1 on 5 matching bases. Deletions cut 3 bases from V and 7 bases from J, with 13 bases between. CDR1 WSHSY and CDR2 SAAADI come from the germline V gene. The CDR3 is 14 amino acids. The CDR3 spells CASSESIGAQPQHF. The CDR3 region has the DNA TGCGCCAGCAGTGAAAGTATTGGGGCCCAGCCCCAGCATTTT.

The chain carries TRBV6-6 and TRBJ1-1; 8 positions agree with TRBD1. With V trimmed by 7 bases and J by 5 bases, 3 bases remained unmatched. The CDR3 covers 12 residues. The germline CDR1 and CDR2 sequences are MNHNY and SVGAGI (reference sequence). The chain's CDR3 is CASTNRGTEAFF. CDR3 DNA sequence: TGTGCCAGCACGAACAGGGGGACTGAAGCTTTCTTT.